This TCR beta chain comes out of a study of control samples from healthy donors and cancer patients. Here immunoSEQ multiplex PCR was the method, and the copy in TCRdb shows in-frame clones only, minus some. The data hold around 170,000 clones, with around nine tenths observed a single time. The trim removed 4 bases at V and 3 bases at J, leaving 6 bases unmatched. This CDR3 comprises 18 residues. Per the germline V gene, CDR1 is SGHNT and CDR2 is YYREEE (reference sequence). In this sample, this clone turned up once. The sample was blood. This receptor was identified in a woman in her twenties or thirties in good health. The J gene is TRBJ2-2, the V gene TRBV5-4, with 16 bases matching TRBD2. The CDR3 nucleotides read TGTGCCAGCAGCCGGGGACTAGCGGGGGGGCGCGACACCGGGGAGCTGTTTTTT. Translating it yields CASSRGLAGGRDTGELFF.